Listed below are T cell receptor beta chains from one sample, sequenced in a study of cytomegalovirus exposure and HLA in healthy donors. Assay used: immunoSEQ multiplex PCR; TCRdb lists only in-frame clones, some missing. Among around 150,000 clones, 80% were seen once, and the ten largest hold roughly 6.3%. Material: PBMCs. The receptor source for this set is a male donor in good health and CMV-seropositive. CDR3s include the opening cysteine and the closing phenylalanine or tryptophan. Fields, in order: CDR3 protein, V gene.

CASSLAVAGGLTDTQYF,TRBV28
CASSRVRDRDQETQYF,TRBV19
CASSAAKEIYNEQFF,TRBV6-1
CASSLGGRRTGELFF,TRBV11-3
CASIWGTDAFF,TRBV27
CASSIESGRSNYGYTF,TRBV19
CASSLTRGTGELFF,TRBV7-7
CASSHKTVFPYEQYF,TRBV14
CSVELGRSSYEQYF,TRBV29-1
CASSLTGFGQPQHF,TRBV5-1
CASSREGAEQPQHF,TRBV5-4
CASSPPTGGEVGETQYF,TRBV18
CATTRGHPDTEAFF,TRBV15
CASSSKGTPSIMAQHF,TRBV27
CASRVDRVSSGYTF,TRBV2
CASSRMRNTDTQYF,TRBV18
CASSGRGSGETQYF,TRBV2
CASSPTIHF,TRBV5-8
CASSSLAGEYGWCEQYF,TRBV19
CASSITSGRKAQFF,TRBV2
CSSSLGTGQVSYEQYF,TRBV7-9
CAISSPETSRPYEQYF,TRBV10-3
CASSYSPGAYGYTF,TRBV6-5